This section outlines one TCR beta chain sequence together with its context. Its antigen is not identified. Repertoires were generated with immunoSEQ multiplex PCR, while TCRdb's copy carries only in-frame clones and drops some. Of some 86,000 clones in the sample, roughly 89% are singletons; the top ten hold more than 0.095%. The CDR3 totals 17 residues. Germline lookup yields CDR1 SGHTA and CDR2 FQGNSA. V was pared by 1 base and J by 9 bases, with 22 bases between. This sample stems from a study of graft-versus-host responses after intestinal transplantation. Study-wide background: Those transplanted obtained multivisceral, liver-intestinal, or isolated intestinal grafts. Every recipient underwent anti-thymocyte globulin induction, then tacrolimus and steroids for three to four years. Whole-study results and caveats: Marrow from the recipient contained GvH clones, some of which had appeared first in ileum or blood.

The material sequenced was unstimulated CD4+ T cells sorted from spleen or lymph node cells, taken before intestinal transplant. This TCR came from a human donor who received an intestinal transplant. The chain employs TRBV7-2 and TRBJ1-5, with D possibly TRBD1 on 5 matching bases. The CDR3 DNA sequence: TGTGCCAGCAGCTTAGACTTATCGGCAGGGATGAACGCGCCCCAGCATTTT. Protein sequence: CASSLDLSAGMNAPQHF.